The source of this T cell receptor (beta chain) is a study of cytomegalovirus exposure and HLA in healthy donors. Vbeta (60) and Jbeta (13) primers were used in the PCR. Libraries were prepared by immunoSEQ multiplex PCR; TCRdb keeps only in-frame clonotypes and omits some of them. This sample has roughly 86,000 clones, with roughly 60% found just once. The trim removed 3 bases at V and 3 bases at J, leaving 8 bases unmatched. The CDR3 contains 17 residues. Germline assignment: CDR1 MNHEY and CDR2 SMNVEV (reference sequence). Overall study findings and caveats: Information on immune exposure was restricted to one variable (CMV serostatus). Some TCR beta chains (roughly 160 of them) were listed as cytomegalovirus-associated.

Notes on this clone: Its antigen is currently unknown.

Source material: PBMCs. The receptor was derived from a woman in her 50s in good health and CMV-seropositive. This chain joins TRBV27 and TRBJ2-3; 11 bases fit TRBD2. In DNA, the CDR3 is TGTGCCAGCAGTTTTTCGGCTAGCGGGGGGAGGACAGATACGCAGTATTTT. Translating gives CASSFSASGGRTDTQYF.